The sequence of this TCR beta chain was determined in a study of human T cells and chemical hapten exposure. Study-wide background: Donors were sensitized with 2% DPC on the upper inner arm. Study-wide findings and caveats: TCRs above 1 in 1000 frequency did not change with DPC sensitization.

This clonotype was picked up many times. Its antigen is still unknown. V was cut by 0 bases and J by 1 base, with 11 bases left in between. The length of the CDR3 is 15 residues. Per the germline V gene, CDR1 is SGDLS and CDR2 is YYNGEE. Individual cDNA molecules in this library carried unique molecular identifiers. TCRdb fed the RACE reads into MiXCR, producing one record per CDR3 protein. Among some 54,000 distinct CDR3 sequences listed, around 9.4% were seen once. Time point noted: patch test 2, 6 weeks after DPC sensitization. Treatment meaning: therapeutic diphenylcyclopropenone sensitization with weekly scalp DPC.

The chain employs TRBV9 and TRBJ2-7; D unclear. This TCR came from a woman aged 45 to 65 with alopecia areata. Some clones in this sample may be carry-over from other donors' samples. Sequencing was performed on whole blood, taken in connection with sensitization to the hapten diphenylcyclopropenone (DPC). The CDR3 sequence: CASSVEPGLSYEQYF. The DNA of the CDR3 is TGTGCCAGCAGCGTAGAGCCTGGGCTTTCCTACGAGCAGTACTTC.